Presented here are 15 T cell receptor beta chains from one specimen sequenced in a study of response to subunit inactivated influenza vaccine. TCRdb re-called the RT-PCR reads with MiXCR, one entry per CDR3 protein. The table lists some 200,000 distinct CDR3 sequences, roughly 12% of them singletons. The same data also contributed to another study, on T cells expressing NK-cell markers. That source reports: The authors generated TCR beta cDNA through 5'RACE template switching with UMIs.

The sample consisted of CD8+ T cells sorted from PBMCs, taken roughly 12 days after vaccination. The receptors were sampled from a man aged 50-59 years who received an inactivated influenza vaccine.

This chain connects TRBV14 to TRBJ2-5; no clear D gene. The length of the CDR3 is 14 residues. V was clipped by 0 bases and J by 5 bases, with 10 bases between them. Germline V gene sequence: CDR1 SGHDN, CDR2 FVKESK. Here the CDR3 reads CASSQDSIHETQYF. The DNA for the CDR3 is TGTGCCAGCAGCCAAGACAGTATACATGAGACCCAGTACTTC.

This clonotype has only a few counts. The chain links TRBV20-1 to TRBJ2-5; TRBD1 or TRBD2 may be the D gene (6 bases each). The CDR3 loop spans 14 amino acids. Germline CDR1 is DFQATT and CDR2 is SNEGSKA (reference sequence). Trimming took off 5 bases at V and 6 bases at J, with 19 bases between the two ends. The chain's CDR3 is CSAPPLGGFQTQYF. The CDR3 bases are TGCAGTGCTCCTCCCTTAGGGGGGTTTCAGACCCAGTACTTC.

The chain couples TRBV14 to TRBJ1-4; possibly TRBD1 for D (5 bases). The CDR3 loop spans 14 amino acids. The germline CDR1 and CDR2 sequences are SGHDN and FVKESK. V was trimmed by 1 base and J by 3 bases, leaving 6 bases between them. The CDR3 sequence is CASSQVGANEKLFF. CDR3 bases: TGTGCCAGCAGCCAAGTGGGGGCTAATGAAAAACTGTTTTTT.

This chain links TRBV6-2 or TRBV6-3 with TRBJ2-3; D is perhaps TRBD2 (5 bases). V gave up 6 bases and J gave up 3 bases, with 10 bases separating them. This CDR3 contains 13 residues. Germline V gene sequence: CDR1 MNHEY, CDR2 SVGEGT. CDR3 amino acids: CASSARGTDTQYF. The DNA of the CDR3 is TGTGCCAGCAGCGCCCGGGGAACAGATACGCAGTATTTT.

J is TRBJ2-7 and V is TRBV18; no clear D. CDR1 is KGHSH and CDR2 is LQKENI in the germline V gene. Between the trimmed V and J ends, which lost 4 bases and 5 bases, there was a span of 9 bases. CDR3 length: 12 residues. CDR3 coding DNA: TGTGCCAGCTCACTGAGTCCCAACGAGCAGTACTTC. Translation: CASSLSPNEQYF.

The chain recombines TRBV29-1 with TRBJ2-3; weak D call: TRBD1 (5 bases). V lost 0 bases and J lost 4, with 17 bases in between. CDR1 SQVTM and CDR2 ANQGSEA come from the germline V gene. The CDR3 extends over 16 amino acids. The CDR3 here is CSVEEAPGSRADTQYF. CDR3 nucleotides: TGCAGCGTTGAAGAGGCCCCAGGGTCTAGGGCAGATACGCAGTATTTT.

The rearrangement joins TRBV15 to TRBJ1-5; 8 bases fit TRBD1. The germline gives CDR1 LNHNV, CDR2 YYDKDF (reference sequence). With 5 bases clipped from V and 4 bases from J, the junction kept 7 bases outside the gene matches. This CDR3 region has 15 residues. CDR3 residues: CATSPSDRVNQPQHF. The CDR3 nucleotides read TGTGCCACCAGCCCATCGGACAGGGTAAATCAGCCCCAGCATTTT.

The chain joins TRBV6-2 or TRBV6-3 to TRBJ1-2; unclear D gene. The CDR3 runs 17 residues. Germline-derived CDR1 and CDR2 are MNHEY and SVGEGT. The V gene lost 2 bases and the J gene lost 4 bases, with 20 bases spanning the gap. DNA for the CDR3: TGTGCCAGCAGTTACACCGAGATACCCGGCCCGGGCTATGGCTACACCTTC. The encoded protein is CASSYTEIPGPGYGYTF.

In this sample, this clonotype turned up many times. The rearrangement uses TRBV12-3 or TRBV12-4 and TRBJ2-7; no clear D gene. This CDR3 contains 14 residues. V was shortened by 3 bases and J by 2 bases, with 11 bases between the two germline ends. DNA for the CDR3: TGTGCCAGCAGTTTTCAACCCACTACCTACGAGCAGTACTTC. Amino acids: CASSFQPTTYEQYF.

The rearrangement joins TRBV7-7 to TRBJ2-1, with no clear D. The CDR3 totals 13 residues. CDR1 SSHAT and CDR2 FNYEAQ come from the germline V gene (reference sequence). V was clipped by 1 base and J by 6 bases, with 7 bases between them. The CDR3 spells CASSLGEGNEQFF. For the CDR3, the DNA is TGTGCCAGCAGCTTAGGTGAAGGCAATGAGCAGTTCTTC.

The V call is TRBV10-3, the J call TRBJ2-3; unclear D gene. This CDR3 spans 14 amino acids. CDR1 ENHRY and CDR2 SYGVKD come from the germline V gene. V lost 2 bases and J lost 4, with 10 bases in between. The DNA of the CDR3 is TGTGCCATCAGTGAGACCGGTGAGCCAGATACGCAGTATTTT. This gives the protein CAISETGEPDTQYF.

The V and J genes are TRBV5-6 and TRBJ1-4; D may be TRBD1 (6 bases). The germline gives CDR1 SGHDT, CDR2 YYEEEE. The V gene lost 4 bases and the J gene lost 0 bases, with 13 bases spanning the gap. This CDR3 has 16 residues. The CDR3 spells CASSQGTIATNEKLFF. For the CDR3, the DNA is TGTGCCAGCAGCCAAGGGACAATTGCAACTAATGAAAAACTGTTTTTT.

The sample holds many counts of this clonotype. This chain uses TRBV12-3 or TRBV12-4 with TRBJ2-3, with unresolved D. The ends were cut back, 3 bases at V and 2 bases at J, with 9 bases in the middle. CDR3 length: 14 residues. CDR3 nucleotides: TGTGCCAGCAGTTTTTTGTCTTACACAGATACGCAGTATTTT. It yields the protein CASSFLSYTDTQYF.

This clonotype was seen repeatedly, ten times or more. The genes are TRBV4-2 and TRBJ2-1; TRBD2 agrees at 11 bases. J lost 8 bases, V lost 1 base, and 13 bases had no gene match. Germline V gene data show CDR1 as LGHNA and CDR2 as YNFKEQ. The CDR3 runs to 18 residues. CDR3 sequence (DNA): TGTGCCAGCAGCCAAGTTACCGCTCGACTAGCGGGGATCGATGAGCAGTTCTTC. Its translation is CASSQVTARLAGIDEQFF.

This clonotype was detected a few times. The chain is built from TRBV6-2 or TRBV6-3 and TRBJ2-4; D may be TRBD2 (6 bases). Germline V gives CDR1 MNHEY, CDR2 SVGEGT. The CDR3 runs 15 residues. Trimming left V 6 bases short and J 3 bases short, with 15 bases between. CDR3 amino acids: CASSNSRGFKNIQYF. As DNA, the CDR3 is TGTGCCAGCAGCAACTCGCGGGGCTTCAAAAACATTCAGTACTTC.